This T cell receptor (beta chain) is drawn from a study of HIV-infected children after antiretroviral therapy interruption. Study-level background: Recorded EBV and CMV exposure existed for most children. For the interruption arm, samples span week 0 through about 3 years after study end.

The TCR library was built from RNA with a 3' RACE protocol and unique molecular identifiers. Each CDR3 protein is one row after TCRdb ran MiXCR on the 3' RACE reads. The sample has approximately 96,000 distinct CDR3 sequences, approximately 6.9% seen once. The CDR3 length is 16 residues. The junction had 11 bases not matched to a gene; V was cut back by 3 bases and J by 9 bases. CDR1 is KGHDR, CDR2 SFDVKD, per germline. The treatment: PENTA 11 planned treatment interruption arm or continuous ART arm. At least 24 weeks of at least three-drug ART, in children 2 to 15 years. The chain couples TRBV24-1 to TRBJ2-1; TRBD2 matches 9 bases. The source is a pool of human donors with HIV. This specimen was CD45RA+ CD4+ T cells from PBMCs, pooled from several time points, taken from a donor given antiretroviral therapy, either interrupted or continuous. Documented subset: naive CD4+ CD45RA+ CD45RO- T cells. DNA of the CDR3: TGTGCCACCAGTGATCGCCCCGGGACTAGCAGGGGTGAGCAGTTCTTC. This translates into CATSDRPGTSRGEQFF.